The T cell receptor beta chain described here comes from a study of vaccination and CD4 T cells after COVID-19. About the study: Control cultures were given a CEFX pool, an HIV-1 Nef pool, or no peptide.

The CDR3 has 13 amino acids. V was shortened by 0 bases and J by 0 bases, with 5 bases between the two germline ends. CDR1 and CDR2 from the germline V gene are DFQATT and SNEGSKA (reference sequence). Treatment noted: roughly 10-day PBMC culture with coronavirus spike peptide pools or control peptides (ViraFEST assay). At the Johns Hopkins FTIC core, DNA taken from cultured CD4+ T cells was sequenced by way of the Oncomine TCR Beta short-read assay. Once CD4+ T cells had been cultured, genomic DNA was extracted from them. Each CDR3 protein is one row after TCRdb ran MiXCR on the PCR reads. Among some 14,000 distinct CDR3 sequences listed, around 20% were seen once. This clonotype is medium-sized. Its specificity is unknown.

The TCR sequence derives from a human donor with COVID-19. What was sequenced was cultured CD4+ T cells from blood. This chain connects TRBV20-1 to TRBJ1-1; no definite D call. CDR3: CSARDFVNTEAFF. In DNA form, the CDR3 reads TGCAGTGCTAGAGATTTTGTGAACACTGAAGCTTTCTTT.